The T cell receptor (beta chain) described here comes from a study of shared clonotypes between healthy human individuals. Note on this clone: One junction end does not reproduce the germline sequence, and a read error may be involved.

Data came from immunoSEQ multiplex PCR; TCRdb stores just in-frame clones and leaves some out. Here the sample spans about 2.1 million clones, 90% to 95% being singletons. CD45RO-negative cells were positively selected for CCR7, leaving out terminally differentiated effector memory CD45RA+ cells. Sequences were obtained from naive CD8+ T cells from PBMCs. This TCR was recovered from a man in his late teens or twenties in good health. Some clones in this sample may be carry-over from other donors' samples.

CDR3 DNA: TGTGCCAGCCGTGGGCCTAGCGGCCCATACAATGGGCAGTTCTTC. Translated, it gives CASRGPSGPYNGQFF. The chain employs TRBV27 and TRBJ2-1, with TRBD2 identical over 7 bases. The CDR3 is 15 residues long. CDR1 is MNHEY and CDR2 is SMNVEV in the germline V gene (reference sequence).